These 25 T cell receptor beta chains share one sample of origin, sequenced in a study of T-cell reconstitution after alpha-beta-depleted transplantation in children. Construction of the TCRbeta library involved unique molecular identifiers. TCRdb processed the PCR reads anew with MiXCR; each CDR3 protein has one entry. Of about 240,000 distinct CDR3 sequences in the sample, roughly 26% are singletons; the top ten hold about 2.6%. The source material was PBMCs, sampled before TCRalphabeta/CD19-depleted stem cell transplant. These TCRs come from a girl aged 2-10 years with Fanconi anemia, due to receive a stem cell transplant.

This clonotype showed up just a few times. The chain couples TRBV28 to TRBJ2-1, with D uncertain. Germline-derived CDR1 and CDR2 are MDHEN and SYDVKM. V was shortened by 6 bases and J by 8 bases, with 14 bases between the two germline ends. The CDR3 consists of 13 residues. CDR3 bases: TGTGCCAGCAGCAGGCAACCCAGCCATGAGCAGTTCTTC. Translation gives CASSRQPSHEQFF.

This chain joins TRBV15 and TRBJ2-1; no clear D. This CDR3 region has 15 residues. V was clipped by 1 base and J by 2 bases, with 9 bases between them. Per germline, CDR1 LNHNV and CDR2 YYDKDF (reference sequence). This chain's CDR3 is CATSRGVPTYNEQFF. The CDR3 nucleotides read TGTGCCACCAGCAGAGGAGTCCCGACCTACAATGAGCAGTTCTTC.

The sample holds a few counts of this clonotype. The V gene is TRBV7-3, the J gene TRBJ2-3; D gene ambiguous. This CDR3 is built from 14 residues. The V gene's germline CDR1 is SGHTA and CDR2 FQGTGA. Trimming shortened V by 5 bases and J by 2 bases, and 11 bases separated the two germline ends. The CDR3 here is CASSDSRNTDTQYF. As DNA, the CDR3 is TGTGCCAGCAGCGATAGCAGAAACACAGATACGCAGTATTTT.

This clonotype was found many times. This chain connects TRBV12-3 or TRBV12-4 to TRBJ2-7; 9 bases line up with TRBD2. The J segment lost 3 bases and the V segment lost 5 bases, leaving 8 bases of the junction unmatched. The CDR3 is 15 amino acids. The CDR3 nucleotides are TGTGCCAGCAGTCCCCCGGGACTAGCTGACTACGAGCAGTACTTC. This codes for CASSPPGLADYEQYF.

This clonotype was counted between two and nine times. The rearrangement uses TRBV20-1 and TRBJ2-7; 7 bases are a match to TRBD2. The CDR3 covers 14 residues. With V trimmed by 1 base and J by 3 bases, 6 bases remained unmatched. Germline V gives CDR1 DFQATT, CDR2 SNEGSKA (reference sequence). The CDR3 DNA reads TGCAGTGCTAGAGCCCCTGGGGGGGGCTACGAGCAGTACTTC. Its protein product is CSARAPGGGYEQYF.

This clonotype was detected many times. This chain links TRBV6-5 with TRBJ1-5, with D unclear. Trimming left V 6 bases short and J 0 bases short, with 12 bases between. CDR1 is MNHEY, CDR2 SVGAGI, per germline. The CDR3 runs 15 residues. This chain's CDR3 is CASRRTEYSNQPQHF. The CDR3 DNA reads TGTGCCAGCAGGCGTACGGAGTATAGCAATCAGCCCCAGCATTTT.

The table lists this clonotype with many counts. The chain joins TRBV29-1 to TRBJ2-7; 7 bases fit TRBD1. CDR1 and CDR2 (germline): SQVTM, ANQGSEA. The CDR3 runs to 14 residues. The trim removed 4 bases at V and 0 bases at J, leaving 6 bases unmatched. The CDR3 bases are TGCAGCGTTGCCTGGACAGGATTCTCCTACGAGCAGTACTTC. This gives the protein CSVAWTGFSYEQYF.

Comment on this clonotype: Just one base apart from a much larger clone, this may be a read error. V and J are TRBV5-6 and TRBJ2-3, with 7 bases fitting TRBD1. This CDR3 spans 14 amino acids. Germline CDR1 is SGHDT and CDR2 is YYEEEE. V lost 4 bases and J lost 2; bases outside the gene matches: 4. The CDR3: CASSPGQFTDTQYF. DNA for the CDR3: TGTGCCAGCAGCCCGGGACAGTTCACAGATACGCAGTATTTT.

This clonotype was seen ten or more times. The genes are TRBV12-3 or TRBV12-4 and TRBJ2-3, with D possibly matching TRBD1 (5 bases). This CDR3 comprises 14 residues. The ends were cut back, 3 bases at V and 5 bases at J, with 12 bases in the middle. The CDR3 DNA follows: TGTGCCAGCAGTTTTCCCCAGGGTTTAGATACGCAGTATTTT. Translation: CASSFPQGLDTQYF.

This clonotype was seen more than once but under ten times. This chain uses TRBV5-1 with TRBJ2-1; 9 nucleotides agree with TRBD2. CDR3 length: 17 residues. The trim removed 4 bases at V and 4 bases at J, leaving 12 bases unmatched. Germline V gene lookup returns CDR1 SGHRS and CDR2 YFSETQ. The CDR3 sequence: CASSLSSSGTTYNEQFF. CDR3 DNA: TGCGCCAGCAGCCTTTCATCTAGCGGGACGACATACAATGAGCAGTTCTTC.

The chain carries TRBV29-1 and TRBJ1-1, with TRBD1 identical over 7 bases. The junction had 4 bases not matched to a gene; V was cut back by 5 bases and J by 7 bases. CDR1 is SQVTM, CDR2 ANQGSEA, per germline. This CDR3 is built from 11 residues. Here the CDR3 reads CSVLQGGEAFF. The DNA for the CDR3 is TGCAGCGTTCTTCAGGGGGGTGAAGCTTTCTTT.

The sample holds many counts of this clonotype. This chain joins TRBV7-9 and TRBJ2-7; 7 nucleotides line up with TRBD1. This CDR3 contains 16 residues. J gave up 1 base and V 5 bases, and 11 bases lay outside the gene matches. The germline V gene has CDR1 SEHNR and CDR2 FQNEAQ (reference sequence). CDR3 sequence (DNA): TGTGCCAGCAGCCCACCGACGACAGGGAGATCCTACGAGCAGTACTTC. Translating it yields CASSPPTTGRSYEQYF. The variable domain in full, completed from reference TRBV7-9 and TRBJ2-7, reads DTGVSQNPRHKITKRGQNVTFRCDPISEHNRLYWYRQTLGQGPEFLTYFQNEAQLEKSRLLSDRFSAERPKGSFSTLEIQRTEQGDSAMYLCASSPPTTGRSYEQYFGPGTRLTVT.

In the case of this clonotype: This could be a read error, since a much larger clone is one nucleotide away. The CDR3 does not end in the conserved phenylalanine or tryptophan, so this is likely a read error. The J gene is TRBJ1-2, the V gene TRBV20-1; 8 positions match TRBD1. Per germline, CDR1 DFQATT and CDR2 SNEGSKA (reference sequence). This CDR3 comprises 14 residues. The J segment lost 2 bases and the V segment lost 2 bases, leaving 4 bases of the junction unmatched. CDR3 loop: CSARRQGINYGYTY. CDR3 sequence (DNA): TGCAGTGCTAGACGACAGGGGATAAACTATGGCTACACCTAC.

The CDR3 sequence: CASSPPLRESSTDTQYF. The CDR3, as DNA: TGTGCCAGCTCACCACCGTTACGGGAGTCTAGCACAGATACGCAGTATTTT. The chain recombines TRBV18 with TRBJ2-3; possible D gene TRBD2, 6 bases. The CDR3 length is 17 residues. In germline, CDR1 is KGHSH, CDR2 LQKENI. V dropped 0 bases and J dropped 0 bases, with 13 bases sitting between them. Variable domain in full (rest from reference TRBV18 and TRBJ2-3): NAGVMQNPRHLVRRRGQEARLRCSPMKGHSHVYWYRQLPEEGLKFMVYLQKENIIDESGMPKERFSAEFPKEGPSILRIQQVVRGDSAAYFCASSPPLRESSTDTQYFGPGTRLTVL.

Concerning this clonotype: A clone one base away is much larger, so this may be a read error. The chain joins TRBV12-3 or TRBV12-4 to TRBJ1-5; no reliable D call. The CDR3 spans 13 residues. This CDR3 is CVSSSVTGQPQHF. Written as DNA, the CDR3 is TGTGTCAGCAGTTCGGTGACTGGGCAGCCCCAGCATTTT.

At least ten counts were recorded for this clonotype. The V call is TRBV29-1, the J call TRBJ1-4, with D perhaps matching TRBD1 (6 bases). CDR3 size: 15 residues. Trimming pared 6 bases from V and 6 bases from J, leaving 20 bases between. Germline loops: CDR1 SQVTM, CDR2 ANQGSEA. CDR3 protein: CSVPVAGTPYEKLFF. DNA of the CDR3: TGCAGCGTCCCGGTAGCGGGGACACCTTATGAAAAACTGTTTTTT.

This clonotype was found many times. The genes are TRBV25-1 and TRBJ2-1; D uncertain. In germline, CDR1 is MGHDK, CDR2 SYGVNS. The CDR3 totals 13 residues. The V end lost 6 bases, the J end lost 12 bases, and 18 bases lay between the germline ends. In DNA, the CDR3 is TGTGCCAGCAGCGACCACGGACGGAGTCGGCAGTTCTTC. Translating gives CASSDHGRSRQFF.

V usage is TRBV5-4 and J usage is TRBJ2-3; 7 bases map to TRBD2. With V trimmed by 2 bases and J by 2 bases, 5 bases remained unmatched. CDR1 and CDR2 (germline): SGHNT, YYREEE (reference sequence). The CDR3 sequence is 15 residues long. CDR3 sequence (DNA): TGTGCCAGCAGCTTCAACAGACTAGCCACAGATACGCAGTATTTT. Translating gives CASSFNRLATDTQYF.

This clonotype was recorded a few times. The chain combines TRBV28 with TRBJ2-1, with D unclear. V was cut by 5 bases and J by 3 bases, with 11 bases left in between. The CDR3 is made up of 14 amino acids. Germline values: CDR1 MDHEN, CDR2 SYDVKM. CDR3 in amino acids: CASSAIGIYNEQFF. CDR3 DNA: TGTGCCAGCAGTGCGATTGGGATCTACAATGAGCAGTTCTTC. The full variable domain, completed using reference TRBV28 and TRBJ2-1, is DVKVTQSSRYLVKRTGEKVFLECVQDMDHENMFWYRQDPGLGLRLIYFSYDVKMKEKGDIPEGYSVSREKKERFSLILESASTNQTSMYLCASSAIGIYNEQFFGPGTRLTVL.

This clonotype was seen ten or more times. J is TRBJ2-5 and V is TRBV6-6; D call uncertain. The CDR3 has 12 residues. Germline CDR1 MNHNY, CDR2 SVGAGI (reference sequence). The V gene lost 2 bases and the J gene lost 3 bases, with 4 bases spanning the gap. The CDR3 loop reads CASSYPEETQYF. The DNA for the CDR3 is TGTGCCAGCAGTTACCCCGAAGAGACCCAGTACTTC.

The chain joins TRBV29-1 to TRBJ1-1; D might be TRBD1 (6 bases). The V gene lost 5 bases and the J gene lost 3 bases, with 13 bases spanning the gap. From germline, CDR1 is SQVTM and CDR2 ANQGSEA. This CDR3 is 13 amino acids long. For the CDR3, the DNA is TGCAGCGTTTTTAACACAGGGTACACTGAAGCTTTCTTT. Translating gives CSVFNTGYTEAFF. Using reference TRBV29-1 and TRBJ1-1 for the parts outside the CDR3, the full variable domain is SAVISQKPSRDICQRGTSLTIQCQVDSQVTMMFWYRQQPGQSLTLIATANQGSEATYESGFVIDKFPISRPNLTFSTLTVSNMSPEDSSIYLCSVFNTGYTEAFFGQGTRLTVV.

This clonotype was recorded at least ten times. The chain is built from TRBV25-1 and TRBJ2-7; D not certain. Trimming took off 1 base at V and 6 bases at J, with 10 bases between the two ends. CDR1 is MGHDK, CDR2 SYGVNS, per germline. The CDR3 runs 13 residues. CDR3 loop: CASSELLRGEQYF. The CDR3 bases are TGTGCCAGCAGTGAATTGTTAAGAGGCGAGCAGTACTTC.

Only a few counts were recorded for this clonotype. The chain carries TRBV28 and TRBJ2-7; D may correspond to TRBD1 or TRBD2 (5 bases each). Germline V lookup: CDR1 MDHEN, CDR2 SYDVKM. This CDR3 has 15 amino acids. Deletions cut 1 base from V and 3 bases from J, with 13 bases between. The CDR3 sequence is CASSLLGDYLYEQYF. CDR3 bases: TGTGCCAGCAGTTTATTGGGGGATTATCTCTACGAGCAGTACTTC.

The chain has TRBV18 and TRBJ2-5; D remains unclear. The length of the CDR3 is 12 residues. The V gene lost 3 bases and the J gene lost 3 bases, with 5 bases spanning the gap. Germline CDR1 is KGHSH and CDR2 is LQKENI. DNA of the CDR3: TGTGCCAGCTCACCCCGAGAAGAGACCCAGTACTTC. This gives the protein CASSPREETQYF.

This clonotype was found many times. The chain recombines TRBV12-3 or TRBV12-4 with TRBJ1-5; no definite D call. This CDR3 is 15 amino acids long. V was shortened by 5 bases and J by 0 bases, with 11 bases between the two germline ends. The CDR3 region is CASSPTGGSNQPQHF. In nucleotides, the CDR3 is TGTGCCAGCAGTCCGACGGGTGGTAGCAATCAGCCCCAGCATTTT.